What follows describes a single T cell receptor (beta chain). What this receptor recognizes is not known. No per-base quality is available; no much larger clone lies one base away. Receptor libraries were prepared by the immunoSEQ multiplex PCR assay. A mixture of 60 forward primers for TCR Vbeta segments and 13 reverse primers for TCR Jbeta segments was used in the multiplex PCR. The CDR3 region of rearranged TCR beta genes was amplified from genomic DNA by a multiplex PCR assay. On the Illumina HiSeq System, the amplified TCR beta libraries were sequenced as 87-base-pair reads. The study's processing was this. In a later analysis, some 80 million unique TCR beta chains were counted across the roughly 610 repertoires, and roughly 10 million of these chains were shared by at least two donors. To remove PCR and sequencing errors, raw reads were error-corrected and collapsed into unique sequences using a nearest-neighbor algorithm that merged closely related sequences. To assign V, D and J gene segments, CDR3 sequences were aligned to IMGT reference sequences. Each retained sequence needed at least a six-nucleotide match to both a V gene segment and a J gene segment. A rearrangement was called productive if the CDR3 had no stop codons and remained in frame with V and J, and every other rearrangement was called non-productive. Following IMGT convention, CDR3 was defined as the stretch from the second conserved V-encoded cysteine up to the conserved J-encoded phenylalanine. In an earlier analysis of roughly 610 of the donors, sequences lacking an unambiguous match to a single V gene segment were excluded. An earlier analysis of some 610 of the donors called V segments functional above 56.7% productive rearrangements and segregating when the between-donor standard deviation exceeded 5%. A statistical classification framework was built for diagnosing cytomegalovirus status from the catalog of TCR beta chain sequences. In a later analysis, TCR nucleotide sequences were compared against IMGT/GENE-DB human TR gene sequences so that V and J genes could be assigned. The TCRdist pipeline was used in a later analysis to assign CDR3 sequences and most-parsimonious VDJ recombination scenarios. In a later analysis, each TCR beta chain was defined by its CDR3 amino acid sequence together with its V-gene family, and reads without a unique V-gene family were excluded. A later analysis removed 592 highly shared, low-generation-probability nucleotide sequences to deal with suspected cross-contamination and a sequencing artifact. A later analysis calculated a clonal expansion index for each public chain from normalized within-repertoire ranks of inferred template counts. Generation probabilities in a later analysis came from a VDJ recombination model fitted to out-of-frame rearrangements, and those results were checked against IGoR. In a later analysis, hypergeometric tests were used to score TCR-TCR, TCR-HLA and TCR-CMV co-occurrence, with a repertoire-size bias correction applied to TCR pairs. To estimate false discovery rates, a later analysis permuted the HLA or CMV assignments 20 times. In a later analysis, co-occurring TCRs were grouped using DBSCAN, and TCRdist sequence similarity was added for clustering within HLA-allele-positive subsets. Repertoires with fewer than 30,000 or more than 120,000 public chains, plus five repertoires with anomalous nucleotide sharing, were excluded from co-occurrence clustering. TCRdb limited this immuneACCESS table to in-frame rearrangements with V and J called. A share of clones is missing; checked studies link under half to unresolved V genes, and the rest is unexplained. The DNA was the basis for D and trimming; V, J and clone size are from that table. Recorded for this sample are under 200,000 clones; 75% to 80% of them occurred a single time. The leading ten clones occupy 3.1% of the sample.

This entry is derived from a study of cytomegalovirus exposure and HLA in healthy donors (dated by TCRdb to about 2017). In the study overall: According to an earlier analysis of 587 of the donors, about 180 million T cells yielded 117 million unique TCR beta sequences and more than 250 Gb of sequence data. All discovery cohort repertoires had been generated using a single sequencing platform. An early release covering 550 to 700 HLA-typed donors comprised approximately 290 gigabases of sequencing data and about 90 million unique TCR sequences. The genetic ancestry cluster associated with self-reported Caucasian donors included approximately 85% of the 300 to 400 genotyped donors. Rather than using new phenotypic data, the later analysis identified candidate immune exposures from TCR beta sequences and from how often those sequences occurred across donors. Roughly 5 DR-DQ haplotypes were handled as single units for association and clustering, since linkage in the cohort was strong. Donor age, sex, ethnicity and CMV serostatus were collected together with the repertoire data. The study profiled the T cell repertoires of hundreds of subjects by immunosequencing and related them to cytomegalovirus serostatus. To decide whether each TCR beta V gene segment behaved as functional or pseudogenic, an earlier analysis of over 500 of the donors relied on high-throughput TCR beta sequencing. Among over 350 genotyped donors of the cohort, an average of roughly 240,000 unique TCR beta nucleotide sequences were sequenced per donor, roughly 18% of them non-productive. Besides the first cohort of roughly 640 subjects, a separate validation cohort made up of 120 different subjects was used. The study combined high-throughput TCR immunosequencing, statistical association of individual TCRs with disease status, and machine learning to predict cytomegalovirus infection status. Class I and class II HLA loci were covered by the typing at four-digit resolution. In a later genetic analysis, genome-wide SNP genotypes for about 55% of the roughly 700 donors were used, and that subset was treated as a discovery cohort. To study patterns of TCR occurrence, a later analysis re-analyzed previously published TCR beta repertoires from 700 or so donors and added high-resolution HLA genotyping. The number of typed donors differed by locus: about 620-640 for A, B, C, DRB1 and DQB1; about 520 for DQA1; 600 to 610 for DPA1; and around 470 for DPB1. The study aimed to test whether signatures of past pathogen exposure could be identified by cataloging public T cell receptors. What the study reported, not specific to this receptor: The classifier was reported to diagnose cytomegalovirus status with high specificity and sensitivity in both the original cohort and the validation cohort. A further reported finding was that TCR beta sequences accurately predicted the HLA-A and HLA-B alleles for most subjects in the first cohort. Roughly uniform sequencing depth across donors was assumed in presence/absence analyses, although this assumption may not hold. Strong co-occurrence of HLA alleles, especially DR and DQ, made assigning TCR associations to individual alleles difficult. In vitro tests confirmed that a few of the cytomegalovirus-associated TCR beta chains recognize cytomegalovirus antigens. At a false discovery rate of 0.05, a later analysis linked around 17,000 TCR beta sequences to specific HLA alleles. In a later analysis, HLA-associated TCR beta chains showed more clonal expansion and lower generation probabilities than non-associated chains that were equally common. Because HLA typing was unavailable for some donors at each locus, only the typed subset was used in association tests. A cluster of highly shared sequence variants was judged likely to be a technical artifact of the sequencing pipeline. In the study, about 150 TCR beta chains were listed as associated with cytomegalovirus. Only TCR beta chains were sequenced in this cohort, and the absence of alpha or paired-chain data limited detectable features. V-gene and J-gene trimming of TCR beta chains was associated with a missense DCLRE1C variant in a later genetic analysis, and the association was replicated in an independent cohort. Most CMV-associated TCR beta chains appeared to be HLA-restricted in a later analysis, and the HLA associations seemed to be driven largely by CMV exposure. Because counts were too low, roughly 17 rarely observed V segments, including chromosome 9 orphons, were left out of the earlier analysis of a few hundred of the donors. According to a later analysis, TCR association rates differed among HLA loci, with DRB1 alleles showing the most associated TCRs and HLA-C alleles showing the fewest. According to a later analysis, parvovirus B19, influenza, CMV and Epstein-Barr virus appeared linked to several top co-occurrence clusters. Linkage disequilibrium might explain the correlated functional status among segregating V segments, but an unknown experimental factor could not be excluded. The only immune exposure information available for the cohort was CMV serostatus. Broadly in line with IMGT annotations, most TCR beta V segments showed up in productive rearrangements about 90% or about 30% of the time in an earlier analysis of approximately 600 of the donors. It was suggested by the authors that the approach could potentially be generalized to other disease states and immunological phenotypes. Some IMGT-functional V segments, including TRBV6-2 and TRBV6-3, could not be distinguished by the 87-base-pair reads and were therefore excluded. Most TCR sequences were observed very rarely across donors, whereas some public TCRs were present in many individuals. According to a later genetic analysis, donors in an Asian-associated ancestry cluster had fewer N-insertions in productive TCRs than the approximately 650-donor mean.

Inclusive of the bounding cysteine and phenylalanine, the CDR3 is 14 residues long. CDR3 DNA is the only sequence kept; it has 42 bases, read in frame from the first base. CDR1 is given as SNHLY and CDR2 as FYNNEI, both from the germline V gene. The cohort consisted of fewer than 700 healthy bone marrow donors. At the time of sampling, all cohort members were nominally healthy, though unrecorded immune exposures were likely present. The donor tested CMV seronegative, placing the donor among the roughly 340 seronegative members of the cohort. Each donor provided a peripheral blood sample, and peripheral blood mononuclear cells were used for TCR beta sequencing. The Qiagen DNeasy Blood Extraction Kit was used to extract genomic DNA from the blood cell samples.

Sequenced: PBMCs. The origin of this receptor is a middle-aged woman in good health and CMV-seronegative. The V and J segments used are TRBV2 and TRBJ2-5, with 12 junctional bases fitting TRBD2. The J call could be wrong; TRBJ2-7 is a better fit for the DNA end. The nucleotide sequence is given as TGTGCCAGCAGTGGACTAGCGGGGGTCTACGAGCAGTACTTC. It translates to CASSGLAGVYEQYF.